A selection of T cell receptor beta chains follows, all from one sample in a study of T cell repertoires in cytomegalovirus infection. TCRdb re-called the reads with MiXCR, one entry per CDR3 protein. This table has fewer than 850,000 distinct CDR3 sequences, roughly 29% appearing once. These receptors have no known antigen. The sequences come from cultured CD8+ T cells from PBMCs, collected from culture after CMV antigen stimulation. The receptors were gathered from a human donor in good health (CMV status not recorded). Some clones in this sample may be carry-over from other donors' samples. CDR3s include the opening cysteine and the closing phenylalanine or tryptophan. A D gene is named only where the DNA matches it firmly. Part of the rows lack a size; the others show once, few, many or a class for expanded clones.

>.|TRBV6-5|TRBJ2-1|.
TGTGCCAGCAGTCTTGGACAGAAGCCCTACAATGAGCAGTTCTTC
CASSLGQKPYNEQFF
>TRBD2|TRBV5-4|TRBJ2-1|.
TGTGCCAGCAGCGGGGAGACTAGCGGGGGATTTTACAATGAGCAGTTCTTC
CASSGETSGGFYNEQFF
>TRBD1|TRBV6-6|TRBJ2-7|.
TGTGCCAGCAGTTTGACAGGGCCACACACCGAGCAGTACTTC
CASSLTGPHTEQYF
>TRBD1|TRBV7-8|TRBJ1-2|few
TGTGCCAGCAACCCGATGGACAGGGGCAACTATGGCTACACCTTC
CASNPMDRGNYGYTF
>.|TRBV27|TRBJ1-1|few
TGTGCCAGCAGTGCTCTGGTACAGGGTAAGGACGCTGAAGCTTTCTTT
CASSALVQGKDAEAFF
>.|TRBV19|TRBJ1-2|.
TGTGCCAGTAGTATTTCGGCAGTTCCTCAGGTTTATGGCTACACCTTC
CASSISAVPQVYGYTF
>.|TRBV27|TRBJ2-2|.
TGTGCCAGCATTCCTGGGGGAGGAACAACCGGGGAGCTGTTTTTT
CASIPGGGTTGELFF
>.|TRBV12-3/TRBV12-4|TRBJ2-5|.
TGTGCCAGCAGTTTTGGGACTGTTCAAGAGACCCAGTACTTC
CASSFGTVQETQYF
>.|TRBV24-1|TRBJ1-2|.
TGTGCCACCAGTGATTCTACCTACAACTATGGCTACACCTTC
CATSDSTYNYGYTF
>TRBD1|TRBV7-9|TRBJ1-2|few
TGTGCCAGCAGGCTGCGGAGGAAACAGGGGGACTATGGCTACACCTTC
CASRLRRKQGDYGYTF
>TRBD1|TRBV3-1|TRBJ2-5|many
TGTGCCAGCAGCCCGGGGACAGGGCAACAAGAGACCCAGTACTTC
CASSPGTGQQETQYF
>.|TRBV6-1|TRBJ1-6|few
TGTGCCAGCAGTGAAGTCGTCAACCCGAATTCACCCCTCCACTTT
CASSEVVNPNSPLHF
>TRBD2|TRBV4-2|TRBJ2-1|.
TGTGCCAGCACCGCCGGGACTAACTACAATGAGCAGTTCTTC
CASTAGTNYNEQFF
>.|TRBV5-6|TRBJ1-5|few
TGTGCCAGCAGCTTTTTTGGGCAGGAGAATCAGCCCCAGCATTTT
CASSFFGQENQPQHF
>.|TRBV4-3|TRBJ1-1|.
TGCGCCAGCAGCCAAGATTTGGGCAGCATGAACACTGAAGCTTTCTTT
CASSQDLGSMNTEAFF
>.|TRBV6-6|TRBJ1-2|.
TGTGCCAGCAGTAATGACCGGGGACCCTATGGCTACACCTTC
CASSNDRGPYGYTF
>TRBD1|TRBV7-9|TRBJ1-2|few
TGTGCCAGCAGCTTAACAGGGGAGGATGGCTACACCTTC
CASSLTGEDGYTF
>.|TRBV4-1|TRBJ2-3|few
TGCGCCAGCAGCCCAGTCGGGGACCACCTCACAGATACGCAGTATTTT
CASSPVGDHLTDTQYF
>.|TRBV7-9|TRBJ2-2|.
TGTGCCAGCAGACAAGGGCGGGCGAACACCGGGGAGCTGTTTTTT
CASRQGRANTGELFF
>TRBD1|TRBV12-5|TRBJ2-7|.
TGTGCTAGTACCCCCTTCAGGGGGCTTTACTACGAGCAGTACTTC
CASTPFRGLYYEQYF
>.|TRBV7-9|TRBJ1-5|.
TGTGCCAGCAGCTTAGGTTATCAGAATCAGCCCCAGCATTTT
CASSLGYQNQPQHF
>.|TRBV20-1|TRBJ2-1|.
TGCAGTGCTAGAGATCTTGGGGGGGCCCCCAATGAGCAGTTCTTC
CSARDLGGAPNEQFF
>.|TRBV7-9|TRBJ1-1|once
TGTGCCAGCAGCTTAAGGCGGGGGCGCACTGAAGCTTTCTTT
CASSLRRGRTEAFF
>.|TRBV28|TRBJ2-3|.
TGTGCCAGCAGTCGTTGGGGGTCTCCCACAGATACGCAGTATTTT
CASSRWGSPTDTQYF
>.|TRBV6-5|TRBJ1-2|.
TGTGCCAGCAGGGACCCGCGGGGCTACACCTTC
CASRDPRGYTF
>TRBD2|TRBV19|TRBJ2-3|few
TGTGCCAGTAGTGTCACCCCTCTAGCGGGGGGGCCAGATACGCAGTATTTT
CASSVTPLAGGPDTQYF
>TRBD2|TRBV7-2|TRBJ2-1|many
TGTGCCAGCAGCTTAGGACTAGCGGGGGGGCCGTACAATGAGCAGTTCTTC
CASSLGLAGGPYNEQFF
>.|TRBV6-2/TRBV6-3|TRBJ2-1|.
TGTGCCAGCAGTTATAACCTAGCGCGGACCGACAATGAGCAGTTCTTC
CASSYNLARTDNEQFF
>TRBD2|TRBV7-8|TRBJ2-3|many
TGTGCCAGCACCAACCATCTAGCGGGGTTCACAGATACGCAGTATTTT
CASTNHLAGFTDTQYF
>.|TRBV11-1|TRBJ2-5|many
TGTGCCAGCAGCCCCTTCCCGGTGGGACCAGAGACCCAGTACTTC
CASSPFPVGPETQYF
>.|TRBV6-5|TRBJ1-4|few
TGTGCCAGCAGTTACCGTTCCAGTGGAGGACTGTTTTTT
CASSYRSSGGLFF
>TRBD1|TRBV19|TRBJ2-1|few
TGTGCCAGTCGCTCCGGGACAGGGGGTCCGAATGAGCAGTTCTTC
CASRSGTGGPNEQFF
>TRBD2|TRBV14|TRBJ2-3|.
TGTGCCAGCAGCCCGCTAGCGGGGGTAGATACGCAGTATTTT
CASSPLAGVDTQYF
>.|TRBV7-9|TRBJ1-6|few
TGTGCCAGCAGATCGAAAGGTTTGAGCTCCTATAATTCACCCCTCCACTTT
CASRSKGLSSYNSPLHF
>.|TRBV19|TRBJ1-3|few
TGTGCCAGTCGAATGAACAGGAACTCTGGAAACACCATATATTTT
CASRMNRNSGNTIYF
>TRBD1|TRBV7-2|TRBJ2-3|many
TGTGCCAGCAGCTTAGCCCCGGACAGGGGGACAGATACGCAGTATTTT
CASSLAPDRGTDTQYF
>TRBD2|TRBV6-5|TRBJ2-1|.
TGTGCCAGCAGTTACCTAGCGGGGGAGTGGTATGAGCAGTTCTTC
CASSYLAGEWYEQFF
>TRBD1|TRBV6-6|TRBJ1-1|few
TGTGCCAGCAGTACAGGGGAATGGGGTATGAACACTGAAGCTTTCTTT
CASSTGEWGMNTEAFF
>.|TRBV6-6|TRBJ1-4|few
TGTGCCAGCAACGGGGTCGACTGGGCAACTAATGAAAAACTGTTTTTT
CASNGVDWATNEKLFF
>.|TRBV10-3|TRBJ2-7|.
TGTGCCATCAAGAAGAGCTCCTACGAGCAGTACTTC
CAIKKSSYEQYF